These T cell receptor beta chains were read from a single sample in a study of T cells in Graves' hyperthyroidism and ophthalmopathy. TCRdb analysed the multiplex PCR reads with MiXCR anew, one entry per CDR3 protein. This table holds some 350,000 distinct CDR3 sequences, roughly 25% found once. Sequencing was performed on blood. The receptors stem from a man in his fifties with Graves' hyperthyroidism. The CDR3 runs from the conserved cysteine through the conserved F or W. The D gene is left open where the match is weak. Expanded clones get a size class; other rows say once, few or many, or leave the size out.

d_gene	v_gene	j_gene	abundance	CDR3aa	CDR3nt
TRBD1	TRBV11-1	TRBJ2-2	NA	CASSLDRVQGGELFF	TGTGCCAGCAGCCTAGACAGGGTCCAAGGCGGGGAGCTGTTTTTT
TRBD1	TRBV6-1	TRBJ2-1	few	CASTRTGTGPSGQFF	TGTGCCAGCACTAGGACCGGGACAGGGCCGTCCGGGCAGTTCTTC
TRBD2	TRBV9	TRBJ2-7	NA	CASSQSASGSYEQYF	TGCGCCAGCAGCCAGTCGGCTAGCGGAAGCTACGAGCAGTACTTC
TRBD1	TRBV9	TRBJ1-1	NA	CASSVDGTVNTEAFF	TGCGCCAGCAGCGTAGATGGGACAGTGAACACTGAAGCTTTCTTT
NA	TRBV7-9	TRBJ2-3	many	CASSFVGTTDTQYF	TGTGCCAGCAGTTTCGTCGGCACCACAGATACGCAGTATTTT
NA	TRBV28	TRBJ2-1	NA	CASTAGSSYNEQFF	TGTGCCAGCACCGCGGGGAGCTCCTACAATGAGCAGTTCTTC
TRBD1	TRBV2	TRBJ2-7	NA	CASRWDRPSYEQYF	TGTGCCAGCAGGTGGGACAGACCGTCCTACGAGCAGTACTTC
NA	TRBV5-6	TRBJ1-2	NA	CASSSDGGGYGYTF	TGTGCCAGCAGCTCCGACGGGGGGGGTTATGGCTACACCTTC
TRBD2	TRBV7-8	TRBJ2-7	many	CASSTSTSGRQEQYF	TGTGCCAGCAGCACTAGCACTAGCGGGAGGCAAGAGCAGTACTTC
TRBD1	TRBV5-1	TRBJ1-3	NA	CASSLVGQASSGNTIYF	TGCGCCAGCAGCTTGGTCGGACAGGCTTCCTCTGGAAACACCATATATTTT
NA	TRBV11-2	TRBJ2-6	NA	CASSLISGANVLTF	TGTGCCAGCAGCTTAATATCTGGGGCCAACGTCCTGACTTTC
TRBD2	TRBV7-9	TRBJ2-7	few	CASSRGTSGSTFYEQYF	TGTGCCAGCAGCCGAGGGACTAGCGGGAGTACTTTCTACGAGCAGTACTTC
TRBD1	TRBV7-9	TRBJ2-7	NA	CASSFTRDRGVEQYF	TGTGCCAGCAGCTTTACCCGGGACAGGGGGGTCGAGCAGTACTTC
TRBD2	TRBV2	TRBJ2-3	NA	CASSEAGLAGGAGTQYF	TGTGCCAGCAGTGAAGCGGGGCTAGCGGGAGGAGCAGGTACGCAGTATTTT
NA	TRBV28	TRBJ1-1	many	CASSLSTEKAFF	TGTGCCAGCAGTTTAAGTACAGAAAAAGCTTTCTTT
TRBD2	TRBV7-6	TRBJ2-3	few	CASSPYSGRAEDTQYF	TGTGCCAGCAGCCCCTATAGCGGGAGGGCCGAAGATACGCAGTATTTT
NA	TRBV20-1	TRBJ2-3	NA	CSARDGGGTQYF	TGCAGTGCTAGAGATGGCGGTGGTACGCAGTATTTT
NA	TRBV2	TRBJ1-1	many	CASASTRMNTEAFF	TGTGCCAGCGCTTCGACTCGAATGAACACTGAAGCTTTCTTT
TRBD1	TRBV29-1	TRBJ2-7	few	CSVEEFRPGQGGEQYF	TGCAGCGTTGAAGAATTCCGTCCGGGACAGGGAGGGGAGCAGTACTTC
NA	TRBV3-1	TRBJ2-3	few	CATGGGLRTDTQYF	TGTGCCACCGGAGGTGGACTACGCACAGATACGCAGTATTTT
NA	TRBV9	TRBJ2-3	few	CASSTRDSTDTQYF	TGTGCCAGCAGCACACGGGACAGCACAGATACGCAGTATTTT
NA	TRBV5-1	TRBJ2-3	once	CASGLPSTDTQYF	TGCGCCAGCGGGCTCCCTTCCACAGATACGCAGTATTTT
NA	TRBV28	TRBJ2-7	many	CASLREGGWRQYF	TGTGCCAGCCTTCGGGAAGGGGGATGGAGGCAGTACTTC
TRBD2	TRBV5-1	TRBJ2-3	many	CASSSGLAGKQDTQYF	TGCGCCAGCAGCTCTGGTTTAGCGGGTAAACAAGATACGCAGTATTTT
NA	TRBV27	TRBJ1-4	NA	CASSFSSVTTNEKLFF	TGTGCCAGCAGTTTCTCCTCGGTAACAACTAATGAAAAACTGTTTTTT
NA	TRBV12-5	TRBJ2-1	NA	CASGLGGLIEQFF	TGTGCTAGTGGTTTAGGGGGGTTAATTGAGCAGTTCTTC
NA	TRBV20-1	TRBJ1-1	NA	CSARLLTLNTEAFF	TGCAGTGCTAGGCTGCTGACATTGAACACTGAAGCTTTCTTT
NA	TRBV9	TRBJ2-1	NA	CASSVAPLSDEQFF	TGTGCCAGCAGCGTAGCCCCGTTGAGCGATGAGCAGTTCTTC
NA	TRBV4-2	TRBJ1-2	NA	CASSQVGGKGYTF	TGTGCCAGCAGCCAAGTAGGCGGGAAGGGCTACACCTTC
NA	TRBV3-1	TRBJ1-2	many	CASSPRDNYGYTF	TGTGCCAGCAGCCCGAGGGACAACTATGGCTACACCTTC
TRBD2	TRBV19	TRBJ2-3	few	CASSISHRAGGRITDTQYF	TGTGCCAGTAGTATATCCCATCGGGCGGGAGGACGAATCACAGATACGCAGTATTTT
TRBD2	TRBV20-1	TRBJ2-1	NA	CSARRLAGDEQFF	TGCAGTGCTAGAAGGTTAGCGGGGGATGAGCAGTTCTTC
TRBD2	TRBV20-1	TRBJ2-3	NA	CSASGTSGYTDTQYF	TGCAGTGCTTCGGGGACTAGCGGGTACACAGATACGCAGTATTTT
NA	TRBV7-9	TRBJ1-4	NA	CASSLVGPNEKLFF	TGTGCCAGCAGCTTAGTTGGGCCAAATGAAAAACTGTTTTTT